A single sample gave rise to the 24 T cell receptor beta chains below, sequenced in a study of control samples from healthy donors and cancer patients. Generated by immunoSEQ multiplex PCR, the TCRdb table keeps only in-frame clones and is missing some. The sample lists 100,000 to 150,000 clones, over 85% occurring once. The sequencing input was blood. All receptors come from a man younger than 35 in good health.

This chain uses TRBV12-5 with TRBJ1-4, with D possibly being TRBD1 (5 bases). In germline, CDR1 is LGHNT, CDR2 FRNRAP. The CDR3 is 18 amino acids. Between the trimmed V and J ends, which lost 2 bases and 8 bases, there was a span of 24 bases. The CDR3 sequence: CASGLSLWGTERAEKLFF. Written as DNA, the CDR3 is TGTGCTAGTGGTTTGTCCCTGTGGGGCACAGAAAGAGCGGAAAAACTGTTTTTT.

This sequence joins TRBV5-1 and TRBJ1-4; D gene unclear. V was cut by 3 bases and J by 0 bases, with 6 bases left in between. The CDR3 has 14 residues. Germline V gene data show CDR1 as SGHRS and CDR2 as YFSETQ. CDR3 residues: CASSSSSTNEKLFF. As DNA, the CDR3 is TGCGCCAGCAGCTCGAGTTCAACTAATGAAAAACTGTTTTTT.

The chain couples TRBV25-1 to TRBJ1-3; D gene ambiguous. Germline V gene data show CDR1 as MGHDK and CDR2 as SYGVNS. This CDR3 comprises 15 residues. V lost 5 bases to trimming and J lost 0 bases, with 11 bases between them. The CDR3 spells CASSKVGGSGNTIYF. The CDR3 nucleotides read TGTGCCAGCAGTAAAGTGGGAGGCTCTGGAAACACCATATATTTT.

This clone was picked up one time. The J gene is TRBJ2-5, the V gene TRBV5-1, with D unresolved. Germline lookup yields CDR1 SGHRS and CDR2 YFSETQ. The CDR3 consists of 11 residues. With 4 bases removed from V and 3 bases from J, the gap between germline ends came to 4 bases. In nucleotides, the CDR3 is TGCGCCAGCAGCCTGAAAGAGACCCAGTACTTC. This translates into CASSLKETQYF.

This CDR3 reads CASSLDGGQGTEAFF. Written as DNA, the CDR3 is TGTGCCAGCAGTCTGGATGGGGGGCAAGGCACTGAAGCTTTCTTT. The chain carries TRBV6-5 and TRBJ1-1; weak D call: TRBD1 (6 bases). Per germline, CDR1 MNHEY and CDR2 SVGAGI. The CDR3 covers 15 residues. The ends were cut back, 5 bases at V and 4 bases at J, with 17 bases in the middle.

The gene calls are TRBV6-5 and TRBJ1-5, with unresolved D. The CDR3 consists of 13 residues. CDR1 is MNHEY, CDR2 SVGAGI, per germline. V was trimmed by 6 bases and J by 3 bases, leaving 9 bases between them. The CDR3 bases are TGTGCCAGCAGGTCTGACCTCAATCAGCCCCAGCATTTT. The encoded protein is CASRSDLNQPQHF.

The J gene is TRBJ1-1, the V gene TRBV10-3; 7 positions match TRBD1. V was clipped by 0 bases and J by 3 bases; unmatched bases: 10. Germline CDR1 and CDR2: ENHRY and SYGVKD. The CDR3 covers 17 residues. The CDR3 loop reads CAISESEATGWDTEAFF. DNA of the CDR3: TGTGCCATCAGTGAGTCAGAGGCGACAGGGTGGGACACTGAAGCTTTCTTT.

The genes are TRBV3-1 (or the pseudogene TRBV3-2) and TRBJ2-5; D possibly corresponds to TRBD2 (6 bases). The CDR3 extends over 14 amino acids. Germline CDR1 reads LGHDT; CDR2 reads YNNKEL (reference sequence). The V end was cut by 7 bases, the J end by 2 bases, with 14 bases between. The CDR3 here is CASTPGDKQETQYF. In DNA, the CDR3 is TGTGCCAGCACCCCGGGAGACAAACAAGAGACCCAGTACTTC.

The chain joins TRBV21-1 to TRBJ2-1; the table calls TRBD1, which could not be checked here. TRBV21-1 is annotated as a pseudogene. CDR3 length: 17 amino acids. CDR3 DNA: TGTGCCAGCAGCAAAGCTAGTATCAGGGGGAGTTACAATGAGCAGTTCTTC. Translated, it gives CASSKASIRGSYNEQFF.

Comment on this clone: The CDR3 does not end in the conserved phenylalanine or tryptophan, so this is likely a read error. This chain connects TRBV4-1 to TRBJ1-1; 7 positions match TRBD1. With V trimmed by 0 bases and J by 8 bases, 12 bases remained unmatched. This CDR3 comprises 16 residues. Germline V CDR1 and CDR2: MGHRA, YSYEKL. The CDR3 region is CASSQDRARGILEAFL. CDR3 bases: TGCGCCAGCAGCCAAGATCGAGCCAGGGGGATACTCGAAGCTTTCCTT.

The chain uses TRBV25-1 and TRBJ1-1; TRBD1 might be the D (6 bases). This CDR3 contains 13 residues. The germline V and J ends were trimmed by 5 bases and 4 bases, with 11 bases remaining between them. Germline CDR1 and CDR2: MGHDK and SYGVNS. In DNA form, the CDR3 reads TGTGCCAGCAGTAAAGGGGGAACCACTGAAGCTTTCTTT. This sequence encodes CASSKGGTTEAFF.

The V call is TRBV6-2 or TRBV6-3, the J call TRBJ2-1, with 11 bases matching TRBD2. Germline V CDR1 and CDR2: MNHEY, SVGEGT. V lost 3 bases and J lost 7; bases outside the gene matches: 2. This CDR3 is 14 amino acids long. CDR3 sequence (DNA): TGTGCCAGCAGTTATTCTAGCGGGGGGAATGAGCAGTTCTTC. It specifies CASSYSSGGNEQFF.

V and J are TRBV2 and TRBJ2-5; 9 bases are a match to TRBD2. Germline V CDR1 and CDR2: SNHLY, FYNNEI. The CDR3 extends over 15 amino acids. Germline trimming cut 8 bases from V and 1 base from J; bases unmatched to any gene: 8. In DNA form, the CDR3 reads TGTGCCAGCCGCACCCTTAGCGGGGGCCAAGAGACCCAGTACTTC. Its translation: CASRTLSGGQETQYF.

The CDR3 DNA is TGCGCCAGCAGCTTGCAAGGGGACGAGACCCAGTACTTC. Protein product: CASSLQGDETQYF. V usage is TRBV5-1 and J usage is TRBJ2-5; D could derive from TRBD1 or TRBD2 (5 bases each). Germline V lookup: CDR1 SGHRS, CDR2 YFSETQ. Trimming took 1 base from V and 5 from J, leaving 9 bases between them. The CDR3 contains 13 residues.

The chain carries TRBV15 and TRBJ2-5; 10 bases are a match to TRBD2. From germline, CDR1 is LNHNV and CDR2 YYDKDF (reference sequence). This CDR3 contains 17 residues. V was clipped by 4 bases and J by 2 bases; unmatched bases: 10. DNA for the CDR3: TGTGCCACCAGCATGTTAAGCGGGGGGGCGATTCAAGAGACCCAGTACTTC. It encodes CATSMLSGGAIQETQYF.

The rearrangement joins TRBV5-1 to TRBJ2-6; D unclear. The germline CDR1 and CDR2 sequences are SGHRS and YFSETQ. The germline V and J ends were trimmed by 4 bases and 4 bases, with 15 bases remaining between them. CDR3 size: 16 residues. CDR3 sequence: CASSRALGSGANVLTF. The CDR3 DNA reads TGCGCCAGCAGCCGGGCGTTGGGGTCAGGGGCCAACGTCCTGACTTTC.

V gene TRBV19 combines with J gene TRBJ1-2; possible D gene TRBD1, 6 bases. Germline assignment: CDR1 LNHDA and CDR2 SQIVND (reference sequence). Trimming pared 5 bases from V and 3 bases from J, leaving 16 bases between. The CDR3 length is 15 residues. CDR3 loop: CASSVPTTGYYGYTF. The CDR3 DNA reads TGTGCCAGTAGTGTCCCGACAACAGGGTACTATGGCTACACCTTC. The complete variable domain, with remaining parts taken from reference TRBV19 and TRBJ1-2, reads DGGITQSPKYLFRKEGQNVTLSCEQNLNHDAMYWYRQDPGQGLRLIYYSQIVNDFQKGDIAEGYSVSREKKESFPLTVTSAQKNPTAFYLCASSVPTTGYYGYTFGSGTRLTVV.

This clone was counted only a few times. The chain couples TRBV27 to TRBJ1-2; D may be TRBD1 (6 bases). CDR3 length: 13 amino acids. V was trimmed by 6 bases and J by 2 bases, leaving 10 bases between them. CDR1 and CDR2 (germline): MNHEY, SMNVEV (reference sequence). The CDR3 nucleotides read TGTGCCAGCAGGCGCCAGGGGAACTATGGCTACACCTTC. Translating it yields CASRRQGNYGYTF.

This clone occurred a few times. CDR3 protein: CASSHLGNSNQPQHF. CDR3 nucleotide sequence: TGCGCCAGCAGCCATCTGGGAAATAGCAATCAGCCCCAGCATTTT. J is TRBJ1-5 and V is TRBV4-1; D remains unclear. The length of the CDR3 is 15 residues. Per germline, CDR1 MGHRA and CDR2 YSYEKL. Trimming pared 3 bases from V and 0 bases from J, leaving 9 bases between.

This rearrangement joins TRBV27 to TRBJ1-2, with 8 bases matching TRBD1. Per the germline V gene, CDR1 is MNHEY and CDR2 is SMNVEV (reference sequence). J gave up 6 bases and V 7 bases, and 10 bases lay outside the gene matches. CDR3 length: 14 amino acids. The chain's CDR3 is CASKKAGGADGYTF. In nucleotides, the CDR3 is TGTGCCAGCAAGAAAGCAGGGGGCGCGGATGGCTACACCTTC.

The chain recombines TRBV19 with TRBJ2-1; D assignment may be TRBD1 or TRBD2 (5 bases each). Trimming shortened V by 6 bases and J by 7 bases, and 10 bases separated the two germline ends. Germline CDR1 reads LNHDA; CDR2 reads SQIVND (reference sequence). CDR3 length: 12 amino acids. CDR3 in amino acids: CASSKGRNEQFF. The CDR3 DNA follows: TGTGCCAGTAGCAAGGGACGAAATGAGCAGTTCTTC.

The V and J genes are TRBV5-1 and TRBJ1-3, with 7 bases aligning to TRBD1. After removal of 1 base from V and 4 bases from J, the junction contained 2 bases not matched to a gene. This CDR3 contains 14 residues. Germline loops: CDR1 SGHRS, CDR2 YFSETQ. The CDR3 loop reads CASSLTGEGNTIYF. For the CDR3, the DNA is TGCGCCAGCAGCTTGACAGGGGAAGGAAACACCATATATTTT. Full variable domain (missing parts from reference TRBV5-1 and TRBJ1-3): KAGVTQTPRYLIKTRGQQVTLSCSPISGHRSVSWYQQTPGQGLQFLFEYFSETQRNKGNFPGRFSGRQFSNSRSEMNVSTLELGDSALYLCASSLTGEGNTIYFGEGSWLTVV.

The rearrangement uses TRBV7-2 and TRBJ2-1; D is possibly TRBD1 (6 bases). V was trimmed by 7 bases and J by 8 bases, leaving 12 bases between them. CDR3 size: 12 residues. Per the germline V gene, CDR1 is SGHTA and CDR2 is FQGNSA. CDR3 loop: CASNHRVDEQFF. The CDR3 nucleotides read TGTGCCAGCAACCACAGGGTTGATGAGCAGTTCTTC.

This clone was recorded a few times. This rearrangement joins TRBV7-9 to TRBJ1-2; a weak D match, TRBD1 (5 bases). Trimming shortened V by 1 base and J by 6 bases, and 12 bases separated the two germline ends. There are 14 residues in the CDR3. CDR1 SEHNR and CDR2 FQNEAQ come from the germline V gene (reference sequence). CDR3 sequence reads: CASSLVEGRDGYTF. In nucleotides, the CDR3 is TGTGCCAGCAGCTTAGTCGAGGGGAGGGATGGCTACACCTTC.